A selection of T cell receptor beta chains follows, all from one sample in a study of T cells in Graves' hyperthyroidism and ophthalmopathy. One entry per CDR3 protein results from TCRdb running MiXCR on the multiplex PCR reads. The repertoire holds about 530,000 distinct CDR3 sequences, with about a sixth as singletons. Source material: blood. These receptors were obtained from a woman aged 18-29 years with Graves' ophthalmopathy. Each CDR3 is given with its conserved first and last residue. A D gene is named only where the DNA matches it firmly. Some rows mark clone size as missing; the rest say once, few, many or name a class of expanded clone.

len,v_gene,j_gene,d_gene,abundance,CDR3aa,CDR3nt
13,TRBV11-2,TRBJ2-7,TRBD1,many,CASSFGTGYEQYF,TGTGCCAGCTCCTTCGGGACAGGCTACGAGCAGTACTTC
12,TRBV6-1,TRBJ2-7,TRBD2,.,CASSRGLAEQYF,TGTGCCAGCAGCCGAGGACTAGCGGAGCAGTACTTC
13,TRBV30,TRBJ1-2,TRBD1,.,CAWSVGTGVGYTF,TGTGCCTGGAGTGTGGGGACAGGGGTTGGCTACACCTTC
18,TRBV27,TRBJ1-3,TRBD1,few,CASSSLGTGIKTADTIYF,TGTGCCAGCAGTAGTCTTGGGACAGGAATTAAAACCGCCGACACCATATATTTT
13,TRBV5-1,TRBJ1-2,.,many,CASSLVAGEGYTF,TGCGCCAGCAGCTTGGTAGCAGGGGAAGGCTACACCTTC
15,TRBV30,TRBJ1-6,.,many,CAWSARGVHNSPLHF,TGTGCCTGGAGTGCTAGGGGGGTCCATAATTCACCCCTCCACTTT
15,TRBV7-6,TRBJ2-3,TRBD2,many,CASSSRTSGGDTQYF,TGTGCCAGCAGCTCCCGGACTAGCGGTGGAGATACGCAGTATTTT
17,TRBV7-3,TRBJ2-1,TRBD2,many,CASSLGTSGISYNEQFF,TGTGCCAGCAGCTTGGGAACTAGCGGAATCTCCTACAATGAGCAGTTCTTC
16,TRBV12-3/TRBV12-4,TRBJ2-1,TRBD2,many,CASSLRTSGTYNEQFF,TGTGCCAGCAGTTTAAGGACTAGCGGTACCTACAATGAGCAGTTCTTC
15,TRBV28,TRBJ1-6,.,few,CASSFPGAGNSPPHF,TGTGCCAGCAGTTTTCCCGGGGCCGGAAATTCACCCCCCCACTTT
18,TRBV13,TRBJ2-2,TRBD1,.,CASSFIQSGTGNPGELFF,TGTGCCAGCAGCTTTATCCAATCCGGGACAGGGAACCCCGGGGAGCTGTTTTTT
16,TRBV28,TRBJ2-5,TRBD1,.,CASSVMGQGAGETQYF,TGTGCCAGCAGTGTAATGGGACAGGGGGCGGGGGAGACCCAGTACTTC
14,TRBV20-1,TRBJ2-5,TRBD1,.,CSASPRTGQETQYF,TGCAGTGCTAGCCCTAGGACAGGACAAGAGACCCAGTACTTC
20,TRBV28,TRBJ2-1,.,many,CASSLRGGTGRPSSYNEQFF,TGTGCCAGCAGTTTAAGGGGCGGCACCGGAAGACCAAGCTCCTACAATGAGCAGTTCTTC
12,TRBV11-2,TRBJ2-1,.,many,CASSSADNEQFF,TGTGCCAGCAGCTCGGCAGACAATGAGCAGTTCTTC
18,TRBV13,TRBJ2-1,TRBD2,few,CASSTPWASGGRYNEQFF,TGTGCCAGCAGCACACCCTGGGCTAGCGGGGGGCGCTACAATGAGCAGTTCTTC
16,TRBV9,TRBJ2-5,TRBD2,few,CASSATSGGAKETQYF,TGTGCCAGCAGCGCAACTAGCGGGGGGGCGAAAGAGACCCAGTACTTC
13,TRBV28,TRBJ2-7,.,few,CASSQPDLYEQYF,TGTGCCAGCAGCCAACCGGACCTCTACGAGCAGTACTTC
14,TRBV20-1,TRBJ2-3,.,many,CSASIGGSTDTQYF,TGCAGTGCTAGTATAGGGGGGAGCACAGATACGCAGTATTTT
14,TRBV12-5,TRBJ1-2,TRBD1,.,CASGSGQAAYGYTF,TGTGCTAGTGGTTCAGGACAGGCGGCCTATGGCTACACCTTC
15,TRBV15,TRBJ1-5,.,many,CATSRDRGPNQPQHF,TGTGCCACCAGCAGGGATAGGGGACCTAATCAGCCCCAGCATTTT
17,TRBV6-1,TRBJ2-6,.,few,CASSERIGAAGANVLTF,TGTGCCAGCAGTGAGCGGATAGGGGCTGCTGGGGCCAACGTCCTGACTTTC
13,TRBV5-5,TRBJ1-5,.,.,CASSPEPNQPQHF,TGTGCCAGCAGCCCGGAACCCAATCAGCCCCAGCATTTT
15,TRBV27,TRBJ2-7,TRBD2,few,CASSSRGREGYEQYF,TGTGCCAGCAGTTCCCGGGGGCGGGAGGGCTACGAGCAGTACTTC
13,TRBV19,TRBJ2-7,.,.,CASSMRVSYEQYF,TGTGCCAGTAGTATGCGCGTATCCTACGAGCAGTACTTC
15,TRBV18,TRBJ1-6,.,few,CASSPDSVYNSPLHF,TGTGCCAGCTCACCTGATTCTGTCTATAATTCACCCCTCCACTTT
14,TRBV20-1,TRBJ2-7,.,few,CSAGGPQSTYEQYF,TGCAGTGCTGGGGGGCCCCAGAGCACCTACGAGCAGTACTTC
14,TRBV6-1,TRBJ2-4,.,many,CASSPQGRGNIQYF,TGTGCCAGCAGTCCCCAGGGGCGCGGAAACATTCAGTACTTC
16,TRBV12-3/TRBV12-4,TRBJ2-2,.,few,CASSPPGTSYTGELFF,TGTGCCAGCAGTCCCCCTGGCACATCCTACACCGGGGAGCTGTTTTTT
19,TRBV30,TRBJ2-2,TRBD2,many,CAWSRASGGLERYTGELFF,TGTGCCTGGTCGCGAGCTAGCGGGGGGCTCGAAAGGTACACCGGGGAGCTGTTTTTT
19,TRBV19,TRBJ1-5,TRBD1,.,CASSIPRDRGQKGNQPQHF,TGTGCCAGTAGTATTCCACGGGACAGGGGACAAAAGGGCAATCAGCCCCAGCATTTT
15,TRBV7-9,TRBJ1-1,.,many,CASSLPTGPNTEAFF,TGTGCCAGCAGCTTACCGACAGGACCGAACACTGAAGCTTTCTTT
14,TRBV12-3/TRBV12-4,TRBJ1-1,.,many,CASSLVGQNTEAFF,TGTGCCAGCAGTTTGGTGGGGCAGAACACTGAAGCTTTCTTT
14,TRBV4-1,TRBJ2-7,.,few,CASSPGPDNYEQYF,TGCGCCAGCAGCCCAGGCCCAGACAACTACGAGCAGTACTTC
15,TRBV11-3,TRBJ1-1,.,many,CASSPPGRPNTEAFF,TGTGCCAGCAGCCCGCCGGGACGGCCGAACACTGAAGCTTTCTTT
14,TRBV12-3/TRBV12-4,TRBJ2-3,.,few,CASSFPETRDTQYF,TGTGCCAGCAGTTTCCCCGAGACTAGAGATACGCAGTATTTT
17,TRBV28,TRBJ1-1,TRBD1,.,CASSGGQGALMNTEAFF,TGTGCCAGCAGCGGAGGGCAGGGGGCCCTTATGAACACTGAAGCTTTCTTT
15,TRBV20-1,TRBJ2-2,TRBD2,many,CSARLAGGYAGELFF,TGCAGTGCAAGACTAGCGGGAGGGTATGCCGGGGAGCTGTTTTTT
15,TRBV5-1,TRBJ2-1,.,many,CASSLVGQSGHEQFF,TGCGCCAGCAGCTTGGTGGGCCAAAGCGGCCATGAGCAGTTCTTC
13,TRBV5-1,TRBJ2-7,.,.,CASSTGVPYEQYF,TGCGCCAGCAGCACTGGGGTTCCCTACGAGCAGTACTTC
13,TRBV29-1,TRBJ2-5,.,many,CSVESGFQETQYF,TGCAGCGTTGAAAGTGGCTTCCAAGAGACCCAGTACTTC
12,TRBV6-1,TRBJ1-6,.,many,CASRRDGSPLHF,TGTGCCAGCAGGCGGGATGGGTCACCCCTCCACTTT
17,TRBV7-9,TRBJ2-1,.,.,CASSLVLGGGSYNEQFF,TGTGCCAGCAGCTTAGTACTCGGGGGTGGCTCCTACAATGAGCAGTTCTTC
14,TRBV30,TRBJ1-3,.,many,CAWETGTGGNTIYF,TGTGCCTGGGAAACCGGGACCGGGGGAAACACCATATATTTT
18,TRBV6-5,TRBJ2-5,.,.,CASSSTGLRQLAQETQYF,TGTGCCAGCAGTTCCACGGGTCTTAGACAGCTAGCCCAAGAGACCCAGTACTTC
15,TRBV7-8,TRBJ1-5,.,many,CASSLAGQINQPQHF,TGTGCCAGCAGCTTAGCAGGACAGATCAATCAGCCCCAGCATTTT
17,TRBV2,TRBJ1-1,.,many,CASRHGGKGTMNTEAFF,TGTGCCAGCAGGCACGGAGGTAAGGGTACGATGAACACTGAAGCTTTCTTT
15,TRBV7-9,TRBJ2-1,TRBD2,many,CASSEGLEGYNEQFF,TGTGCCAGCAGCGAGGGACTAGAGGGCTACAATGAGCAGTTCTTC
16,TRBV19,TRBJ2-3,TRBD1,few,CASSTWGQTSTDTQYF,TGTGCCAGTAGTACCTGGGGACAGACTAGCACAGATACGCAGTATTTT
16,TRBV20-1,TRBJ2-7,TRBD2,few,CSVLPGLAGDTYEQYF,TGCAGTGTCTTACCAGGACTAGCGGGAGATACTTACGAGCAGTACTTC
13,TRBV6-1,TRBJ1-5,.,.,CASMSSRDQPQHF,TGTGCCAGCATGTCGTCTAGGGATCAGCCCCAGCATTTT
15,TRBV27,TRBJ1-5,.,many,CASSTSTGRNQPQHF,TGTGCCAGCAGTACTTCTACAGGGAGAAATCAGCCCCAGCATTTT
16,TRBV28,TRBJ1-2,TRBD1,.,CASSRDRAVKRYGYTF,TGTGCCAGCAGTCGGGACAGGGCGGTAAAACGGTATGGCTACACCTTC
15,TRBV15,TRBJ1-2,TRBD1,.,CATSSSLGQNYGYTF,TGTGCCACCAGCAGTTCCCTGGGACAGAACTATGGCTACACCTTC